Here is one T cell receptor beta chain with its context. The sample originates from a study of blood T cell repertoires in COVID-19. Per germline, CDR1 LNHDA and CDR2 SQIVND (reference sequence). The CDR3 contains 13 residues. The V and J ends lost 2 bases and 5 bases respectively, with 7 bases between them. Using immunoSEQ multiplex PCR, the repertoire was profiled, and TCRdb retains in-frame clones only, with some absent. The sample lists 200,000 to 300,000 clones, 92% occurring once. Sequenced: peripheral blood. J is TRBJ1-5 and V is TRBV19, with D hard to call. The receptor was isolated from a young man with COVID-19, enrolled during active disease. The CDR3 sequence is CASSITEYQPQHF. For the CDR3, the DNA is TGTGCCAGTAGTATAACGGAGTATCAGCCCCAGCATTTT. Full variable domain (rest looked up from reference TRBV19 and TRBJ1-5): DGGITQSPKYLFRKEGQNVTLSCEQNLNHDAMYWYRQDPGQGLRLIYYSQIVNDFQKGDIAEGYSVSREKKESFPLTVTSAQKNPTAFYLCASSITEYQPQHFGDGTRLSIL.